Sequencing of this T cell receptor (beta chain) was carried out in a study of beta chain features in type 1 diabetes. Expressed TCRB transcripts were sequenced after all isolated RNA was converted to cDNA. Data came from immunoSEQ multiplex PCR; TCRdb stores just in-frame clones and leaves some out. The sample includes fewer than 650,000 clones, 15% of them seen just once. Researchers reported sorting CD4+ naive, central memory, regulatory and stem cell-like memory cells via CD45RO/CCR7/CD25/CD127/CD95/CD27. The CDR3 covers 14 residues. The V and J ends lost 5 bases and 3 bases respectively, with 11 bases between them. The germline V gene encodes CDR1 SGHRS and CDR2 YFSETQ. Notes on the study in general: Still unanswered here is whether HLA type influences TCRB rearrangement. VDJ junctions in type 1 diabetes patients carried more deletions and fewer insertions. A closer apparent resemblance between naive, central memory and Treg TCRB repertoires was seen in patients than in healthy donors.

Only a few counts were recorded for this clone. Its antigen is as yet unknown. The receptor comes from a man aged 18-30 years in good health. The sequencing input was naive CD4+ T cells from blood. V is TRBV5-1 and J is TRBJ2-2; a weak D match, TRBD1 (5 bases). The CDR3 nucleotides read TGCGCCAGCAGAACGACAGTAGACACCGGGGAGCTGTTTTTT. This translates into CASRTTVDTGELFF.